This T cell receptor beta chain came from a study of OX40 agonist ivuxolimab in advanced cancers. As to this clone: Its antigen is as yet unknown.

Clones were read by immunoSEQ multiplex PCR, and TCRdb kept only the in-frame ones, dropping some. The data show approximately 100,000 clones, about 90% seen once. Patients were ruled out by autoimmune disease history or systemic immunosuppression. The study's findings and limits: Among the least clonally expanded were partial responders at 0.1-3.0 mg/kg.

V lost 2 bases and J lost 5, with 6 bases in between. This CDR3 comprises 12 residues. The germline V gene encodes CDR1 LGHNT and CDR2 FRNRAP. V and J are TRBV12-5 and TRBJ1-1; D is undetermined. The source is an adult with an advanced solid tumor such as melanoma, head and neck, liver or kidney cancer. Sequencing used CD4+ or CD8+ T cells sorted from blood, obtained in a trial of the OX40 agonist ivuxolimab. As DNA, the CDR3 is TGTGCTAGTGGTTTGACGGGGACTGAAGCTTTCTTT. Its protein product is CASGLTGTEAFF.